Listed below are T cell receptor beta chains from one sample, sequenced in a study of blood T cell repertoires in COVID-19. Using immunoSEQ multiplex PCR, the repertoire was profiled, and TCRdb retains in-frame clones only, with some absent. The table records roughly 250,000 clones, 70% to 90% of them present only once. Sequencing input: PBMCs or T cells enriched from blood (not recorded which). All receptors come from a woman aged 45 to 65 who had recovered from COVID-19. Each CDR3 is given without its conserved first and last residue. The order of the fields is J gene, CDR3 length, V gene, CDR3 protein.

>TRBJ2-7|11|TRBV6-4
ASPGTGSYEQY
>TRBJ2-5|11|TRBV7-2
ASSFGAQETQY
>TRBJ1-1|10|TRBV3-1/TRBV3-2
ASSQRDTEAF
>TRBJ2-3|12|TRBV12-5
ASGFGAGADTQY
>TRBJ1-6|16|TRBV11-2
ASSLGRTGQAYNSPLH
>TRBJ1-5|12|TRBV7-2
ASGPSPSNQPQH
>TRBJ2-5|14|TRBV5-1
ASSGSELAGSGTQY
>TRBJ2-7|16|TRBV18
ASAGRQDRSLPLYEQY
>TRBJ2-3|12|TRBV2
ASSVRTSTDTQY
>TRBJ1-2|11|TRBV11-2
ASSPRGTYGYT
>TRBJ1-2|12|TRBV4-1
ASSTWTGPNGYT
>TRBJ2-7|13|TRBV29-1
SVEGTSGRSYEQY
>TRBJ2-2|13|TRBV21-1
ASSKGHLNTGELF
>TRBJ1-6|13|TRBV5-1
ASRMGQVNNSPLH
>TRBJ2-7|11|TRBV29-1
SARLAGVYEQY
>TRBJ1-2|14|TRBV7-9
ASSLGGHHTDYGYT
>TRBJ2-1|12|TRBV6-2/TRBV6-3
ASSYVVSGNEQF
>TRBJ1-1|14|TRBV18
ASSQETGPTNTEAF
>TRBJ1-2|13|TRBV5-4
ASSLGRARGSGYT
>TRBJ2-1|14|TRBV15
ATSRARTSSYNEQF
>TRBJ2-5|12|TRBV24-1
ATSASGAQETQY
>TRBJ2-1|13|TRBV7-9
ASSLIWSRNNEQF
>TRBJ2-2|11|TRBV2
ASSEARIGELF
>TRBJ2-1|13|TRBV5-4
ASSNLGVADLEQF
>TRBJ1-2|12|TRBV4-2
ASSPTGQNYGYT
>TRBJ2-2|11|TRBV24-1
ATSDSLVGELF
>TRBJ1-2|11|TRBV12-3/TRBV12-4
ASKFGLGYGYT
>TRBJ2-5|13|TRBV15
ATSGRDRGQETQY
>TRBJ2-3|9|TRBV20-1
SASERDTQY
>TRBJ1-6|12|TRBV7-2
ASSFRGYNSPLH
>TRBJ2-7|13|TRBV4-3
ASSQLPGLGFEQY
>TRBJ2-5|13|TRBV9
ASSVEREGAETQY